This T cell receptor (beta chain) emerged from a study of T cell responses to AZD1222 COVID-19 vaccine. Only in-frame clones appear in the TCRdb table, and some are missing; sequencing was by immunoSEQ multiplex PCR. Of some 140,000 clones in the sample, 85% to 95% were seen once. Germline V lookup: CDR1 SGHDT, CDR2 YYEEEE. The CDR3 is made up of 13 amino acids. The V end lost 0 bases, the J end lost 7 bases, and 10 bases lay between the germline ends. Study results and caveats: The donor cohort was predominantly white British with a female majority, and clonal diversity may have been underestimated. Spike-specific TCR breadth and depth were elevated following two AZD1222 doses.

A word on this clone: Its specificity is unknown.

The source is an adult in good health. This material consisted of peripheral blood, taken on day 0 of AZD1222 vaccination. The V call is TRBV5-6, the J call TRBJ1-2; unclear D gene. CDR3 sequence (DNA): TGTGCCAGCAGCTTGGGAGAAATGGGTGGCTACACCTTC. Translation gives CASSLGEMGGYTF.